This TCR beta chain was captured by sequencing in a study of shared clonotypes between healthy human individuals. Trimming shortened V by 0 bases and J by 6 bases, and 8 bases separated the two germline ends. There are 14 residues in the CDR3. Germline-derived CDR1 and CDR2 are WSHSY and SAAADI. Deep-level running was used for the assay. Repertoires were generated with immunoSEQ multiplex PCR, while TCRdb's copy carries only in-frame clones and drops some. Found here are around 2,000,000 clones, 85% to 95% of them singletons; the top ten hold 0.1% to 0.15%. Caucasian adults residing in Nashville, Tennessee made up all the donors.

Source material: naive CD4+ T cells sorted from blood. Subset here: CD45RA+ positively selected. The chain uses TRBV10-2 and TRBJ2-2; D ambiguous. The sequence derives from a man between 18 and 29 years old in good health. The CDR3 here is CASSESGYAGELFF. The CDR3 coding sequence is TGCGCCAGCAGTGAGTCGGGCTACGCCGGGGAGCTGTTTTTT.